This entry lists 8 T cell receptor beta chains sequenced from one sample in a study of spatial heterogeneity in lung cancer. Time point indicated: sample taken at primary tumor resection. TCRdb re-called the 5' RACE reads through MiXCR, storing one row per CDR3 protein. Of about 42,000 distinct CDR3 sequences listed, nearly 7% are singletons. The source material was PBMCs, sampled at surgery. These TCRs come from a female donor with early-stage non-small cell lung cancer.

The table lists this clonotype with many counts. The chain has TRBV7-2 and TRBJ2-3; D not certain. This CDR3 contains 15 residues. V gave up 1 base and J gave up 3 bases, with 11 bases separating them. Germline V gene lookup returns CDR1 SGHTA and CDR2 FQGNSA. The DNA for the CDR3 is TGTGCCAGCAGCTTAGGGGATCTGGGGACAGATACGCAGTATTTT. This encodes CASSLGDLGTDTQYF.

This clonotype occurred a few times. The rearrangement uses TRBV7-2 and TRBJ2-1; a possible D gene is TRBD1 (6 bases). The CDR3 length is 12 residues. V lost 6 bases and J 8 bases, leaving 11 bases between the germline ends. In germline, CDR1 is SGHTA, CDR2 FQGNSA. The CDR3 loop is CASRPQGHEQFF. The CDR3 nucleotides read TGTGCCAGCAGGCCGCAGGGGCATGAGCAGTTCTTC.

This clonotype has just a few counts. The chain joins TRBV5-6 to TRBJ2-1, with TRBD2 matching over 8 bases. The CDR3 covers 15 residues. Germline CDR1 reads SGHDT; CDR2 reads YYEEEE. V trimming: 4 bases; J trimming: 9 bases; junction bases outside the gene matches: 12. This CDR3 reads CASSEPPGLGGEQFF. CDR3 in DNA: TGTGCCAGCAGCGAACCACCGGGACTAGGGGGTGAGCAGTTCTTC.

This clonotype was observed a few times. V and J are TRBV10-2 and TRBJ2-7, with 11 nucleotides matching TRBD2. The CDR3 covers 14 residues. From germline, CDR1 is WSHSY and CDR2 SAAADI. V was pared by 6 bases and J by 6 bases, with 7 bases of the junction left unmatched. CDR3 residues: CASSPTSGACEQYF. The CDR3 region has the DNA TGCGCCAGCAGCCCGACTAGCGGGGCCTGCGAGCAGTACTTC.

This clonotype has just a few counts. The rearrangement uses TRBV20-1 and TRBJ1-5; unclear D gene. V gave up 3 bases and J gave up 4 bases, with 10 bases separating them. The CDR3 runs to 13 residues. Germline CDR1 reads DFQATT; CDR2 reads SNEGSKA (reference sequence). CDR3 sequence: CSASNTVNQPQHF. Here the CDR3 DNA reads TGCAGTGCTAGTAATACTGTTAATCAGCCCCAGCATTTT.

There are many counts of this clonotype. CDR3 residues: CASSLVAQSNSPLHF. The CDR3 DNA sequence: TGTGCCAGCAGTTTAGTAGCACAAAGTAATTCACCCCTCCACTTT. The chain couples TRBV12-3 or TRBV12-4 to TRBJ1-6; D remains unclear. This CDR3 has 15 residues. Trimming stripped 1 base from V and 6 bases from J, with 10 bases between.

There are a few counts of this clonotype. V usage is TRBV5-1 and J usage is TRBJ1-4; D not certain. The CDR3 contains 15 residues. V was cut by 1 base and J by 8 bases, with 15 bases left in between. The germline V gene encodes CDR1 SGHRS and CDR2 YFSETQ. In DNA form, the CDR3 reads TGCGCCAGCAGCTTGTCGGCCCGGGGAGGCGAAAAACTGTTTTTT. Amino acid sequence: CASSLSARGGEKLFF. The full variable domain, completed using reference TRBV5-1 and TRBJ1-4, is KAGVTQTPRYLIKTRGQQVTLSCSPISGHRSVSWYQQTPGQGLQFLFEYFSETQRNKGNFPGRFSGRQFSNSRSEMNVSTLELGDSALYLCASSLSARGGEKLFFGSGTQLSVL.

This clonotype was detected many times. The CDR3 here is CASSPRTSGGGELFF. The CDR3, as DNA: TGTGCCAGCAGCCCCCGGACTAGCGGGGGAGGGGAGCTGTTTTTT. The gene calls are TRBV7-3 and TRBJ2-2, with 13 positions matching TRBD2. The CDR3 consists of 15 residues. Germline CDR1 SGHTA, CDR2 FQGTGA. Trimming took 5 bases from V and 8 from J; bases not matched to a gene: 5. The full variable domain, rest sourced from reference TRBV7-3 and TRBJ2-2, is GAGVSQTPSNKVTEKGKYVELRCDPISGHTALYWYRQSLGQGPEFLIYFQGTGAADDSGLPNDRFFAVRPEGSVSTLKIQRTERGDSAVYLCASSPRTSGGGELFFGEGSRLTVL.